This TCR beta chain was sequenced for a study of response to subunit inactivated influenza vaccine. Study-wide findings and caveats: Only a handful of new T cells, the authors suggested, are recruited with each seasonal influenza vaccination.

TCRdb fed the RT-PCR reads into MiXCR, producing one record per CDR3 protein. Of over 750,000 distinct CDR3 sequences listed, approximately 21% are singletons. About this clonotype: Its antigen is as yet unknown.

The ends were cut back, 5 bases at V and 7 bases at J, with 18 bases in the middle. Germline CDR1 SGHTA, CDR2 FQGNSA. The CDR3 sequence is 15 residues long. The chain couples TRBV7-2 to TRBJ1-3; D perhaps matches TRBD1 (5 bases). This sequence originates from a man aged 50 or older who received an inactivated influenza vaccine. Specimen: PBMCs from blood, collected more than 4 days after vaccination. The CDR3 DNA reads as TGTGCCAGCAGCGCCGGGACGGCGAGGGCGAACACCATATATTTT. Encoded protein: CASSAGTARANTIYF.